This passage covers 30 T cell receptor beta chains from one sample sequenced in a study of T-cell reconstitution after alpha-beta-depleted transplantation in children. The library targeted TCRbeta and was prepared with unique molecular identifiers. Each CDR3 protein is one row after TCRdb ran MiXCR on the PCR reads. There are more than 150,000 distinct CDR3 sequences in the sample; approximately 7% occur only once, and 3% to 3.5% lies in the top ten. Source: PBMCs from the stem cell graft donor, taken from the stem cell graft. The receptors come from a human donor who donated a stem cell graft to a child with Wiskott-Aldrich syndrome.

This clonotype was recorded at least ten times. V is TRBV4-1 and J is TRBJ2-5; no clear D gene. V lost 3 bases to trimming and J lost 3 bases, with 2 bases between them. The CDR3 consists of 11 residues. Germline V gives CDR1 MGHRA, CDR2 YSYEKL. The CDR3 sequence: CASSHEETQYF. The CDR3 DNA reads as TGCGCCAGCAGCCATGAAGAGACCCAGTACTTC.

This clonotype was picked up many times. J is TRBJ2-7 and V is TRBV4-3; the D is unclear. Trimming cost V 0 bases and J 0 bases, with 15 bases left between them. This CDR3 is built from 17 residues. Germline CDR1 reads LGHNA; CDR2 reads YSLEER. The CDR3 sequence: CASSQDPSATLSYEQYF. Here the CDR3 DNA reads TGCGCCAGCAGCCAAGACCCCTCAGCCACCCTCTCCTACGAGCAGTACTTC.

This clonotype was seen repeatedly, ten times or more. CDR3 residues: CASRDSDGETQYF. CDR3 DNA: TGTGCCAGCAGGGATTCCGATGGGGAGACCCAGTACTTC. This chain connects TRBV7-9 to TRBJ2-5, with no clear D. Trimming shortened V by 6 bases and J by 5 bases, and 13 bases separated the two germline ends. Per germline, CDR1 SEHNR and CDR2 FQNEAQ (reference sequence). This CDR3 is built from 13 residues.

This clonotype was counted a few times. CDR3 DNA: TGTGCCAGCAGCAAGGATCGGGGCGCCGGCACTGAAGCTTTCTTT. It yields the protein CASSKDRGAGTEAFF. The genes are TRBV3-1 and TRBJ1-1, with D possibly TRBD1 on 5 matching bases. The germline V gene has CDR1 LGHDT and CDR2 YNNKEL (reference sequence). Deletions cut 5 bases from V and 4 bases from J, with 17 bases between. The CDR3 runs to 15 residues.

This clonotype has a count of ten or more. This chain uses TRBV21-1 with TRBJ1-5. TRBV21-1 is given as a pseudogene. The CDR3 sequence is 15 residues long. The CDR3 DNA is TGTGCCAGCAGCAACCCGACGGCTAGGAATCAGCCCCAGCATTTT. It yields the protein CASSNPTARNQPQHF.

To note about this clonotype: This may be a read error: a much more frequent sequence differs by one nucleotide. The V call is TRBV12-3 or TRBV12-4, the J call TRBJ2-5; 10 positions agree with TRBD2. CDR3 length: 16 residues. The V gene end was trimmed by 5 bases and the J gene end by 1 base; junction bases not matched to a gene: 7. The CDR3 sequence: CASSPWSSGGQETQYF. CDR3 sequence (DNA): TGTGCCAGCAGTCCTTGGTCTAGCGGGGGCCAAGAGACCCAGTACTTC.

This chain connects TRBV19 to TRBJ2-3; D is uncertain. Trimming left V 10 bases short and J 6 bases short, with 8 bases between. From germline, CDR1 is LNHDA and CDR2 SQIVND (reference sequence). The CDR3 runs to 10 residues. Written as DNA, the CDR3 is TGTGCCACCGAAGGGGATACGCAGTATTTT. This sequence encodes CATEGDTQYF. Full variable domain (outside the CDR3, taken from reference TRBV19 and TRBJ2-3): DGGITQSPKYLFRKEGQNVTLSCEQNLNHDAMYWYRQDPGQGLRLIYYSQIVNDFQKGDIAEGYSVSREKKESFPLTVTSAQKNPTAFYLCATEGDTQYFGPGTRLTVL.

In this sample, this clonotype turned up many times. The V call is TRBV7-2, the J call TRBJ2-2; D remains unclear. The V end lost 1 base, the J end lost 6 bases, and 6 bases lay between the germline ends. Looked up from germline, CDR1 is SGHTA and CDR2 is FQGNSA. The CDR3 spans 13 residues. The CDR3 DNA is TGTGCCAGCAGCTTAGGTGGGGCCGGGGAGCTGTTTTTT. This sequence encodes CASSLGGAGELFF.

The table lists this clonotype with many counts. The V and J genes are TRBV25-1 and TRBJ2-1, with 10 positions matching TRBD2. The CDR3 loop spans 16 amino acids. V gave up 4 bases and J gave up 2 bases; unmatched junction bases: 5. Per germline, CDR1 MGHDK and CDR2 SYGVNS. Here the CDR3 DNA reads TGTGCCAGCAGTGCTAGCGGGAGTAGGGCCTACAATGAGCAGTTCTTC. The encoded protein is CASSASGSRAYNEQFF.

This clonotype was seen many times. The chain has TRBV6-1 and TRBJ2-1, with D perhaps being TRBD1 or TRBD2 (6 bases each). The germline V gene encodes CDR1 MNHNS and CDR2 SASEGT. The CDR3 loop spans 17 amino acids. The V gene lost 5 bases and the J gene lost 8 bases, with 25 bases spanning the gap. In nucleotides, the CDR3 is TGTGCCAGCAGTCAAAACCCGGGGGCTACCCAATCATATGAGCAGTTCTTC. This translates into CASSQNPGATQSYEQFF.

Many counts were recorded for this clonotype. The CDR3 sequence is CASSRTSGTGELFF. The CDR3 DNA reads as TGTGCCAGCAGTCGTACTAGCGGCACCGGGGAGCTGTTTTTT. V and J are TRBV12-3 or TRBV12-4 and TRBJ2-2; 8 positions agree with TRBD2. J lost 4 bases, V lost 5 bases, and 3 bases had no gene match. The CDR3 length is 14 residues.

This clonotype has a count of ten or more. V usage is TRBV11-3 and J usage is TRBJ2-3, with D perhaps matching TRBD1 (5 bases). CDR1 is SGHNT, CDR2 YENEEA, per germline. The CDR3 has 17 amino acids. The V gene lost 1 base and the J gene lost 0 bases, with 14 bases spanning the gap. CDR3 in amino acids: CASSLALDSSSTDTQYF. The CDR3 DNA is TGTGCCAGCAGCTTAGCCTTAGACAGCTCTAGCACAGATACGCAGTATTTT.

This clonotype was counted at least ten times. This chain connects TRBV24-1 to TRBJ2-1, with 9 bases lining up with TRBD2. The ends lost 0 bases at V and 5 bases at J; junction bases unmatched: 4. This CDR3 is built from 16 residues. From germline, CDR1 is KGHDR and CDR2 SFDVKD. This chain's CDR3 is CATSDLSGGINNEQFF. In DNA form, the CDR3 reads TGTGCCACCAGTGATTTGAGCGGGGGGATAAACAATGAGCAGTTCTTC.

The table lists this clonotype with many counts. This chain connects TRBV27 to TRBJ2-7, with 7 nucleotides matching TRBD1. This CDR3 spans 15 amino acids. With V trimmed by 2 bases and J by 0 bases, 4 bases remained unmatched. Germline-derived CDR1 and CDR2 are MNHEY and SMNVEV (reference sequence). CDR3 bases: TGTGCCAGCAGTTTACTTGGACAGGCCTCCTACGAGCAGTACTTC. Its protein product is CASSLLGQASYEQYF.

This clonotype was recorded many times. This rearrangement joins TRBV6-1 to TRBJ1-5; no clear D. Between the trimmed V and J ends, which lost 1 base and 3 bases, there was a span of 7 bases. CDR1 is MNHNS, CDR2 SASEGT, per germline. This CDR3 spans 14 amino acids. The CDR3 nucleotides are TGTGCCAGCAGTGAAGGAGGAAACAATCAGCCCCAGCATTTT. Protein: CASSEGGNNQPQHF.

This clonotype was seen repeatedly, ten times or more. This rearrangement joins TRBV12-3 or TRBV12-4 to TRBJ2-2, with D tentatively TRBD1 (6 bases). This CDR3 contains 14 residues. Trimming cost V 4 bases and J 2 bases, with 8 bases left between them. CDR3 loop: CASSWDTNTGELFF. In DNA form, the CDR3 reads TGTGCCAGCAGTTGGGACACCAACACCGGGGAGCTGTTTTTT.

The DNA of the CDR3 is TGTGCCTGGGCTGGGACCAGACTCTCTGGAAACACCATATATTTT. Its protein product is CAWAGTRLSGNTIYF. The chain has TRBV30 and TRBJ1-3, with D possibly being TRBD1 (5 bases). The CDR3 loop spans 15 amino acids. CDR1 is GTSNPN and CDR2 is SVGIG in the germline V gene (reference sequence). V was cut by 5 bases and J by 0 bases, with 14 bases left in between.

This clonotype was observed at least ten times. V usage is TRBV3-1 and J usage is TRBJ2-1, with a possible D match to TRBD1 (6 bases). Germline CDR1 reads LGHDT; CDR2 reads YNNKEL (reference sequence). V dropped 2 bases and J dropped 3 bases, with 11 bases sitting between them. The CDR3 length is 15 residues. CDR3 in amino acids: CASSQWGHVYNEQFF. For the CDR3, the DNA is TGTGCCAGCAGCCAATGGGGGCACGTCTACAATGAGCAGTTCTTC.

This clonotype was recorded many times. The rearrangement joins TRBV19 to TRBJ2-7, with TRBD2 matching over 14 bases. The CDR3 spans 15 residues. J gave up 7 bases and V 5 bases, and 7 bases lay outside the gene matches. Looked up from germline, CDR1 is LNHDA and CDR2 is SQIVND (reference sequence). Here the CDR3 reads CASSAGLAGAGEQYF. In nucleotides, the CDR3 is TGTGCCAGTAGTGCGGGACTAGCGGGAGCGGGGGAGCAGTACTTC.

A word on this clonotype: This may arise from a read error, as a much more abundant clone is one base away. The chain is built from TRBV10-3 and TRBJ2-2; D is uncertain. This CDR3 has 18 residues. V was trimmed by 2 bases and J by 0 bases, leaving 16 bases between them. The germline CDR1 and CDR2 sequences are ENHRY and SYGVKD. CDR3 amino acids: CAISELDARVSNTGELFF. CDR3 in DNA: TGTGCCATCAGTGAGCTCGATGCTAGAGTGTCGAACACCGGGGAGCTGTTTTTT.

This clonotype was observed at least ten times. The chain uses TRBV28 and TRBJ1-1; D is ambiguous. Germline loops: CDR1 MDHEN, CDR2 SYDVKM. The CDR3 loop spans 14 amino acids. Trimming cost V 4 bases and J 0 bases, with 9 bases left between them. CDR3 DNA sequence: TGTGCCAGCAGTTCTAACAGCATGAACACTGAAGCTTTCTTT. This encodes CASSSNSMNTEAFF. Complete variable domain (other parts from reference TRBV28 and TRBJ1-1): DVKVTQSSRYLVKRTGEKVFLECVQDMDHENMFWYRQDPGLGLRLIYFSYDVKMKEKGDIPEGYSVSREKKERFSLILESASTNQTSMYLCASSSNSMNTEAFFGQGTRLTVV.

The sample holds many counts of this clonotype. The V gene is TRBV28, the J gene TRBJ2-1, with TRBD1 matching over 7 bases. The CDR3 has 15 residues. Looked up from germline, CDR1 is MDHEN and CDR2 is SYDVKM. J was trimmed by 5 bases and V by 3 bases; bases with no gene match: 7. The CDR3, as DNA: TGTGCCAGCAGTTTTTTCCAGACAGGGAACAATGAGCAGTTCTTC. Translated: CASSFFQTGNNEQFF.

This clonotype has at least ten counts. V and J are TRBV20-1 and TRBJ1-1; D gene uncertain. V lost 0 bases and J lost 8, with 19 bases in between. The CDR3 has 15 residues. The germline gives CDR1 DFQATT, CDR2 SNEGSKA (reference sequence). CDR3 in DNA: TGCAGTGCTAGAGATCCCTTGGTATGGGAACCGGAAGCTTTCTTT. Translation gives CSARDPLVWEPEAFF.

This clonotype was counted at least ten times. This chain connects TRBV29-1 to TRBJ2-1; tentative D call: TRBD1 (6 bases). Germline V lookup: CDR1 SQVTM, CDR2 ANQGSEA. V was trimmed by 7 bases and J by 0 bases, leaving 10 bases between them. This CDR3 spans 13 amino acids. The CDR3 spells CSGDKSSYNEQFF. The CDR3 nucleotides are TGCAGCGGGGACAAGAGCTCCTACAATGAGCAGTTCTTC.

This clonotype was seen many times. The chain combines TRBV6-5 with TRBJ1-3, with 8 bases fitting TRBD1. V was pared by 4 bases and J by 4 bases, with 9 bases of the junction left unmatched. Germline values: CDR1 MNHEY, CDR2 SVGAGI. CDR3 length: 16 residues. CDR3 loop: CASSSKTGATGNTIYF. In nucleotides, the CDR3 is TGTGCCAGCAGTTCCAAGACAGGGGCGACCGGAAACACCATATATTTT.

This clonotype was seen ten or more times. The CDR3 bases are TGTGCCAGCAGTTTTTCCGGGAGGGCGACAGATACGCAGTATTTT. Protein sequence: CASSFSGRATDTQYF. The J gene is TRBJ2-3, the V gene TRBV12-3 or TRBV12-4; 8 nucleotides match TRBD2. The trim removed 3 bases at V and 3 bases at J, leaving 5 bases unmatched. The CDR3 spans 15 residues.

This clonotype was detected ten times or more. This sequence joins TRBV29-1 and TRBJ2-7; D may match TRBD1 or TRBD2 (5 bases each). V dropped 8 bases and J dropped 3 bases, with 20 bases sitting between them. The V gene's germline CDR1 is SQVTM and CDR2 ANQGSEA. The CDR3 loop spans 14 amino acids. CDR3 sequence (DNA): TGCAGCATCGGGGCCAGCATGTCAGTCTACGAGCAGTACTTC. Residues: CSIGASMSVYEQYF.

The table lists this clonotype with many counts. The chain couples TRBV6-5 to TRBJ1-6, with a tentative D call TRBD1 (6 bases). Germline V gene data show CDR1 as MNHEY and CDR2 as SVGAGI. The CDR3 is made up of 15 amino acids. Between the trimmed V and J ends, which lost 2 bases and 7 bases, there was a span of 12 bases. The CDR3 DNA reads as TGTGCCAGCAGTTACGACGGGGGGCCAAATTCACCCCTCCACTTT. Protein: CASSYDGGPNSPLHF.

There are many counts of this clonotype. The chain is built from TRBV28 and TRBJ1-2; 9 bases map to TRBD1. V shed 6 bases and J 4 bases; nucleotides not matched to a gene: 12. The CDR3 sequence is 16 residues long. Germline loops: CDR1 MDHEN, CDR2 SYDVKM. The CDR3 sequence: CASRLAGTGSAYGYTF. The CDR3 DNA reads TGTGCCAGCAGACTTGCCGGGACAGGGTCTGCCTATGGCTACACCTTC.

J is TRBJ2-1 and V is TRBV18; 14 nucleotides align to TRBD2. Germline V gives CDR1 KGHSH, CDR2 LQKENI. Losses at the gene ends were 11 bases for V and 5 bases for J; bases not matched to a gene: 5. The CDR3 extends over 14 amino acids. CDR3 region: CASMTSGRDNEQFF. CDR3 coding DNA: TGTGCCTCGATGACTAGCGGGAGGGACAATGAGCAGTTCTTC.